Listed below are T cell receptor beta chains from one sample, sequenced in a study of T-cell memory formation after mild COVID-19. TCRdb analysed the 5' RACE reads with MiXCR anew, one entry per CDR3 protein. This table holds 470,000 or so distinct CDR3 sequences, roughly 20% found once. The sequencing input was PBMCs or a T cell subset sorted from them (not recorded which). Source of these receptors: an adult woman who had mild COVID-19 (a few samples of this study predate the infection). Cell type and time point are not known. Each CDR3 is given with its conserved first and last residue. D genes are given only for firm matches. Size is omitted from some rows. Given values are once, few, many or a class for expanded clones.

few,TRBV4-1,TRBD2,TRBJ2-5,TGCGCCAGCAGCCTCGGACTAGCGGGGCGATCACAAGAGACCCAGTACTTC,CASSLGLAGRSQETQYF
-,TRBV30,-,TRBJ2-5,TGTGCCTGGATGGGGGCGGTTCGGGAGACCCAGTACTTC,CAWMGAVRETQYF
-,TRBV5-1,-,TRBJ1-2,TGCGCCAGCCAACTGGCTGGGAACTATGGCTACACCTTC,CASQLAGNYGYTF
-,TRBV7-2,-,TRBJ2-1,TGTGCCAGCAGTTTTTTTTCCTCAGGGGGGTCTTACAATGAGCAGTTCTTC,CASSFFSSGGSYNEQFF
-,TRBV7-9,TRBD2,TRBJ2-1,TGTGCCAGCAGCCCCGGACTAGCGGGGGGGGATGAGCAGTTCTTC,CASSPGLAGGDEQFF
-,TRBV6-2/TRBV6-3,TRBD2,TRBJ2-2,TGTGCCAGCTCTAGCGGGAGGATCACCGGGGAGCTGTTTTTT,CASSSGRITGELFF
-,TRBV18,TRBD2,TRBJ2-1,TGTGCCAGCTCACCACCGGGTATAGCGGGAGGATACAATGAGCAGTTCTTC,CASSPPGIAGGYNEQFF
-,TRBV19,-,TRBJ2-1,TGTGCCAGTAGTATAGCAGGGTCGAACAATGAGCAGTTCTTC,CASSIAGSNNEQFF
-,TRBV20-1,-,TRBJ2-7,TGCAGTGCTAGGCCCCCGACTACAGGGCACTACGAGCAGTACTTC,CSARPPTTGHYEQYF
-,TRBV7-8,TRBD2,TRBJ2-7,TGTGCCAGCAGCTTAGCGCTGGGACTAGCGGGGGACGAGCAGTACTTC,CASSLALGLAGDEQYF
few,TRBV5-5,-,TRBJ2-7,TGTGCCAGCAGCTTGCAGTTTCCGGACGGGCTCTACGAGCAGTACTTC,CASSLQFPDGLYEQYF
-,TRBV29-1,-,TRBJ2-7,TGCAGCGTTATCGACGCCAAGGGCGGCGAGCAGTACTTC,CSVIDAKGGEQYF
-,TRBV6-5,-,TRBJ2-7,TGTGCCAGCAGTAAGACCAGACCGGGACTCTCCTACGAGCAGTACTTC,CASSKTRPGLSYEQYF
few,TRBV5-1,-,TRBJ2-7,TGCGCCAGCAGGGAGGGCGCGACGTCCTACGAGCAGTACTTC,CASREGATSYEQYF
-,TRBV28,-,TRBJ2-1,TGTGCCAGCATATTCGGTAATGAGCAGTTCTTC,CASIFGNEQFF
few,TRBV5-6,-,TRBJ2-7,TGTGCCAGCAGCTTAAGAGAACTACCTTCCTACGAGCAGTACTTC,CASSLRELPSYEQYF
-,TRBV3-1,TRBD1,TRBJ1-4,TGTGCCAGCAGCCAACCGGGACAGGGCCTTTATCGTGCTAATGAAAAACTGTTTTTT,CASSQPGQGLYRANEKLFF
few,TRBV19,-,TRBJ2-7,TGTGCCAGTAGTCCCCATCAGAGCTCCTACGAGCAGTACTTC,CASSPHQSSYEQYF
-,TRBV6-5,-,TRBJ2-3,TGTGCCAGCAGTTACTCAAGGGGGTTCTGGGGGACCCTCACAGATACGCAGTATTTT,CASSYSRGFWGTLTDTQYF
-,TRBV7-9,TRBD2,TRBJ2-3,TGTGCCAGCAGCCCATACGAGGGACTAGCGGGAGCAGATACGCAGTATTTT,CASSPYEGLAGADTQYF
few,TRBV25-1,TRBD1,TRBJ2-6,TGTGCCAGCAGCTCGTCCTTCACCGGGACAGCGATTTACTCTGGGGCCAACGTCCTGACTTTC,CASSSSFTGTAIYSGANVLTF
few,TRBV20-1,TRBD2,TRBJ2-3,TGCAGTGTCACTAGCGGGAGAGCCACAGATACGCAGTATTTT,CSVTSGRATDTQYF
few,TRBV15,-,TRBJ1-5,TGTGCCACCAGCACCGGGACGTATAGCAATCAGCCCCAGCATTTT,CATSTGTYSNQPQHF
few,TRBV7-8,-,TRBJ2-7,TGTGCCAGCAGCTTGGCCCGGGGCAGAGCCTACGAGCAGTACTTC,CASSLARGRAYEQYF
few,TRBV7-9,-,TRBJ1-1,TGTGCCAGCTCCGAAGCCGCGGACCTAGGAGCTTTCTTT,CASSEAADLGAFF
few,TRBV4-3,-,TRBJ2-2,TGCGCCAGCAGCCAAGAACCGGCAAGAATGGCCGCGAACACCGGGGAGCTGTTTTTT,CASSQEPARMAANTGELFF
few,TRBV11-2,-,TRBJ1-4,TGTGCCAGCAGCCGTCGGGCGTTAACGGGGCAGTATGAAAAACTGTTTTTT,CASSRRALTGQYEKLFF
-,TRBV7-9,-,TRBJ2-3,TGTGCCAGCAGCGTTCCCTCTAGTATCACAGATACGCAGTATTTT,CASSVPSSITDTQYF
few,TRBV20-1,TRBD1,TRBJ2-7,TGCAGTGCTAGGATCGGGGGACAGGGGCGCGAGCAGTACTTC,CSARIGGQGREQYF